This entry describes one T cell receptor (beta chain). Its binding antigen is unknown. No much larger clone is present one base from it, and per-base qualities are unavailable. This entry is derived from a study of Graves' ophthalmopathy and Graves' hyperthyroidism (dated by TCRdb to the late 2010s). Regarding the research as a whole: Peripheral blood samples were taken at the time of initial diagnosis, before any treatment was given. An independent validation cohort comprised 18 hyperthyroidism patients and roughly 15 patients who later progressed from hyperthyroidism to ophthalmopathy. In total, approximately 130 blood samples were TCR-sequenced: under 45 ophthalmopathy, around 75 hyperthyroidism and some 17 hyperthyroidism-to-ophthalmopathy patients. Following sampling, methimazole starting at 30 mg daily was administered to hyperthyroidism patients, and high-dose intravenous methylprednisolone was administered to ophthalmopathy patients. The study used TCR beta repertoire signatures to distinguish Graves' ophthalmopathy from Graves' hyperthyroidism and to predict progression to ophthalmopathy. A discovery set of about a hundred patients (under 45 ophthalmopathy, 60 or so stable hyperthyroidism) was enrolled to explore V-J signatures distinguishing ophthalmopathy from hyperthyroidism. In more than five hyperthyroidism patients, the T-cell repertoires found in thyroid tissue were compared with those found in blood. What the work shows at the level of the full study, not this receptor alone: The 13-signature model separated ophthalmopathy from stable hyperthyroidism with approximately 85% sensitivity and about 84% specificity in cross-validation, and 80%/75% in the test set. Sample size was not predetermined statistically, and investigators were not blinded to group allocation. Most of the expanded thyroid clonotypes with a frequency above 0.001 were also detected in blood, and it was suggested that the thyroid immune response may be reflected by blood repertoires. In validation, the model predicted ophthalmopathy progression with 55% to 71% sensitivity and roughly 72% specificity; some twelve predicted patients were CT-confirmed with GO in a median of around 6 months.

Ophthalmopathy patients had moderately to severely active disease, Clinical Activity Score of at least 3, NOSPECS grade of at least 4, and disease duration under 3 months. Patients were excluded if they had other autoimmune diseases, uncontrolled infections, pregnancy or lactation. Clinical symptoms, serum thyroxine, TRAb, thyroid ultrasound and orbital computed tomography formed the basis of the diagnosis. Ficoll-Paque density gradient centrifugation was used to isolate PBMCs from about 10 ml of fresh peripheral blood. Trizol reagent was used to extract the total RNA, and its quality was then checked on an Agilent 2100 Bioanalyzer. For repertoire sequencing, the TCR beta CDR3 regions were amplified from RNA transcripts. HTBI primers and the Qiagen OneStep RT-PCR kit were used in a first-round RT-PCR, which was followed by a second-round multiplex PCR, size selection and purification. Libraries were sequenced paired-end with 100 bp reads on an Illumina HiSeq2000. On the study's bioinformatics: Reads were processed with SOAPnuke, discarding reads with adapters, uncalled bases, mean Phred below 15, or no exact constant-primer or identifier match. High-quality paired reads were merged with COPE v1.2.5. Each unique nucleotide sequence was treated as a clonotype, and MiTCR v1.1 was used to align the clonotypes to the IMGT TRB V, D and J references. Analysis was restricted to V-J combinations with a frequency above 0.0001, which covered 98% to 99.2% of repertoires. For each V-J combination, a TCR clonal expansion and chaos score was defined as the ratio of F50 clonal expansion to chaos observed in the TCRdist matrix. Welch's t-statistics and random forest were used to reduce features to 13 V-J combinations, which were fed into a naive Bayes classifier. The Morisita-Horn index was used to measure how similar the thyroid and blood repertoires were. The public reads were reanalyzed by TCRdb: fastp trimming at Q25, MiXCR alignment, in-frame beta chains only. CDR3 protein duplicates are merged, each entry listing the most common genes and DNA. The V and J calls and clone size come from TCRdb's table, not from the authors' own analysis. The sample table contains approximately 330,000 distinct CDR3 sequences; only one count was recorded for about a sixth of them. Roughly an eighth of the sample comes from the top ten.

The origin of this receptor is an adult man with Graves' ophthalmopathy. Material for sequencing was peripheral blood.

CDR3 protein: CASSLWFGSDYEQYF. The sequence in DNA is TGTGCCAGCAGCTTATGGTTCGGGTCAGACTACGAGCAGTACTTC. This chain is built from TRBV7-8 and TRBJ2-7; no confident D gene assignment can be made. From the germline V gene, CDR1 is SGHVS and CDR2 is FQNEAQ. Taken from cysteine to phenylalanine, the CDR3 has 15 residues. The read is trimmed to its CDR3 DNA, 45 bases read in frame from base 1. The junction shows trimming of 2 bases on V and 3 bases on J, plus 14 bases between the germline ends. The variable domain in full, with residues beyond the CDR3 obtained from the reference TRBV7-8 and TRBJ2-7 genes, is GAGVSQSPRYKVAKRGQDVALRCDPISGHVSLFWYQQALGQGPEFLTYFQNEAQLDKSGLPSDRFFAERPEGSVSTLKIQRTQQEDSAVYLCASSLWFGSDYEQYFGPGTRLTVT.